This T cell receptor beta chain was recorded in a study of a mutant IDH1 vaccine in newly diagnosed glioma. Across the study: An approximately 62% male, 37.5% female split and a mean age of about 43 years characterized treated patients. Patients were pretreated with radiotherapy, temozolomide, or both, mostly both.

Time point reported: baseline, week 1 (first vaccination visit). The treatment denotes: pre-vaccination baseline after standard-of-care therapy. Findings and limits, study-wide: Among top peripheral T cell clonotypes, changes seemed unrelated to pseudoprogression.

Concerning this clone itself: Its cognate antigen is unknown.

The CDR3 has 13 residues. CDR1 and CDR2 from the germline V gene are SGHRS and YFSETQ. Trimming took 5 bases from V and 4 from J, leaving 12 bases between them. Some clones are missing from TCRdb's copy, which holds only in-frame ones; the method was immunoSEQ multiplex PCR. The table lists some 60,000 clones, approximately 92% of them singletons. The TCR sequence derives from a man over 45 with glioma. Sequenced material: PBMCs, taken from a glioma patient treated with radiotherapy, temozolomide or both. J is TRBJ1-2 and V is TRBV5-1; perhaps TRBD1 as D (6 bases). CDR3 region: CASRVSDSYGYTF. CDR3 coding DNA: TGCGCCAGCAGAGTCTCGGACAGCTATGGCTACACCTTC.